This T cell receptor beta chain is drawn from a study of blood T cell repertoires in COVID-19. The wider study: Donors in the United States, Italy and Spain gave samples during acute or convalescent COVID-19. PBMCs, B-cell-depleted T cells, or T cells provided the cDNA or gDNA that made up the material.

Original methodology: Estimation of nucleated cell counts was performed using reference gene primer amplification. Data came from immunoSEQ multiplex PCR; TCRdb stores just in-frame clones and leaves some out. V and J calls and clone size come straight from that table; D and trimming were deduced from the DNA. The table has roughly 150,000 clones, roughly 80% seen once; the top ten hold under 0.75%. Per germline, CDR1 SEHNR and CDR2 FQNEAQ (reference sequence). V dropped 5 bases and J dropped 3 bases, with 11 bases sitting between them. This CDR3 region has 13 residues. The chain is built from TRBV7-9 and TRBJ2-7; D is uncertain. The receptor was isolated from a man aged 55 to 70 with acute or convalescent COVID-19. What was sequenced was peripheral blood. CDR3 residues: CASSPQNGYEQYF. The CDR3 region has the DNA TGTGCCAGCAGCCCCCAAAACGGCTACGAGCAGTACTTC.